This TCR beta chain was captured in a study of blood T cell repertoires in COVID-19. Looking at the study overall: The origin of the acute and convalescent COVID-19 samples was the United States, Italy and Spain. Sample material is recorded as cDNA or gDNA derived from T cells, B-cell-depleted T cells, or PBMCs.

Trimming pared 6 bases from V and 6 bases from J, leaving 12 bases between. The CDR3 contains 11 residues. Germline-derived CDR1 and CDR2 are SQVTM and ANQGSEA. Under the authors' procedure: Amplification from reference gene primers served as the basis for estimated nucleated cell counts. Only in-frame clones appear in the TCRdb table, and some are missing; sequencing was by immunoSEQ multiplex PCR. For V, J and clone size, that table is used; D and trimming come from the DNA. The table has about 170,000 clones, roughly 86% seen once. The rearrangement uses TRBV29-1 and TRBJ2-7; D may be TRBD2 (6 bases). Sequencing was performed on peripheral blood. This receptor was taken from a man in his 70s with acute or convalescent COVID-19. CDR3 in amino acids: CSVSLATEQYF. For the CDR3, the DNA is TGCAGCGTCTCACTAGCTACCGAGCAGTACTTC.